The 21 T cell receptor beta chains reported below all come from one sample, sequenced in a study of T cells after yellow fever vaccination. TCRdb itself ran the 5' RACE reads through MiXCR, one entry per CDR3 protein. The sample has 45,000 to 65,000 distinct CDR3 sequences; 5% to 8.5% are singletons. The source material was CD8+ T cells not binding an NS4B(214-222) dextramer, sorted from PBMCs, sampled around 45 days after the first yellow fever vaccination. The source is a man younger than 35 who received the YFV17D yellow fever vaccine.

This clonotype turned up a few times. This chain connects TRBV19 to TRBJ2-1, with 7 bases that match TRBD2. CDR3 size: 13 residues. Germline V lookup: CDR1 LNHDA, CDR2 SQIVND (reference sequence). Unmatched junction bases numbered 10, after V lost 9 bases and J lost 8 bases. The CDR3 loop reads CASKVAGDYEQFF. The CDR3 DNA reads TGTGCCAGCAAGGTGGCGGGGGACTATGAGCAGTTCTTC.

In its sample, this clonotype was seen a few times. The chain uses TRBV12-3 or TRBV12-4 and TRBJ2-1; perhaps TRBD2 as D (5 bases). Trimming cost V 8 bases and J 5 bases, with 16 bases left between them. CDR3 length: 14 residues. The CDR3 is CASSGPLGDNEQFF. CDR3 DNA: TGTGCCAGCTCCGGACCTCTCGGGGACAATGAGCAGTTCTTC.

This clonotype has a handful of counts. The chain employs TRBV7-9 and TRBJ2-1; D call uncertain. V was trimmed by 2 bases and J by 2 bases, leaving 7 bases between them. Germline V gene lookup returns CDR1 SEHNR and CDR2 FQNEAQ (reference sequence). The CDR3 totals 14 residues. The CDR3: CASSLHFPYNEQFF. The CDR3 DNA sequence: TGTGCCAGCAGCTTACACTTTCCCTACAATGAGCAGTTCTTC.

This clonotype was detected once. Given a much more abundant clone one base away, this may be a read error. V and J are TRBV20-1 and TRBJ2-5, with D perhaps TRBD2 (5 bases). The CDR3 loop spans 14 amino acids. The germline gives CDR1 DFQATT, CDR2 SNEGSKA (reference sequence). The CDR3 is CSASTGLVWETKYF. CDR3 in DNA: TGCAGTGCTAGTACGGGGTTGGTGTGGGAGACCAAGTACTTC.

This clonotype was observed a handful of times. The rearrangement joins TRBV7-8 to TRBJ2-5; possible D gene TRBD1, 6 bases. The CDR3 contains 14 residues. V gave up 5 bases and J gave up 2 bases, with 12 bases separating them. CDR1 is SGHVS and CDR2 is FQNEAQ in the germline V gene. In DNA, the CDR3 is TGTGCCAGCAGCGCAGGACAGAGACAAGAGACCCAGTACTTC. This gives the protein CASSAGQRQETQYF.

The sample holds many counts of this clonotype. The gene calls are TRBV29-1 and TRBJ2-1; TRBD2 is a possible D gene (5 bases). The V end lost 2 bases, the J end lost 8 bases, and 10 bases lay between the germline ends. Germline V lookup: CDR1 SQVTM, CDR2 ANQGSEA. The CDR3 is made up of 12 amino acids. The CDR3 loop reads CSVELRRDEQFF. The CDR3 region has the DNA TGCAGCGTTGAACTTAGGCGGGATGAGCAGTTCTTC.

This clonotype was counted ten times or more. The chain couples TRBV6-2 or TRBV6-3 to TRBJ2-2; no clear D. The CDR3 has 14 amino acids. Germline assignment: CDR1 MNHEY and CDR2 SVGEGT. Trimming stripped 4 bases from V and 6 bases from J, with 12 bases between. The DNA of the CDR3 is TGTGCCAGCAGTTTCGCGGCGCCGGCCGGGGAGCTGTTTTTT. Its translation is CASSFAAPAGELFF.

At least ten counts were recorded for this clonotype. The CDR3 does not close with the conserved phenylalanine or tryptophan, likely indicating a read error. Because the CDR3's place on the DNA is in doubt, the DNA is left out and the CDR3 is given as listed by TCRdb. Here the CDR3 reads CASSPHRDGSS. The chain is built from TRBV5-6 and TRBJ1-1. The germline gives CDR1 SGHDT, CDR2 YYEEEE. Counting both end residues, the CDR3 totals 11 amino acids.

This clonotype was counted at least ten times. This chain joins TRBV6-5 and TRBJ1-1; the match to TRBD1 covers 7 bases. The CDR3 is 15 residues long. The trim removed 2 bases at V and 5 bases at J, leaving 8 bases unmatched. CDR1 and CDR2 (germline): MNHEY, SVGAGI. CDR3: CASSYRGGIGTEAFF. CDR3 in DNA: TGTGCCAGCAGTTACCGAGGGGGCATAGGGACTGAAGCTTTCTTT.

This clonotype occurred a few times. This sequence joins TRBV20-1 and TRBJ2-7; no clear D gene. This CDR3 is 15 amino acids long. Trimming shortened V by 0 bases and J by 2 bases, and 14 bases separated the two germline ends. Germline V CDR1 and CDR2: DFQATT, SNEGSKA (reference sequence). The CDR3 DNA reads as TGCAGTGCTAGAGATCTTCAAGGACCTACCTACGAGCAGTACTTC. Amino acid sequence: CSARDLQGPTYEQYF.

This clonotype was detected ten times or more. The chain recombines TRBV5-1 with TRBJ2-3; D is possibly TRBD1 (6 bases). This CDR3 is built from 14 residues. Trimming cost V 0 bases and J 2 bases, with 7 bases left between them. Germline V gene sequence: CDR1 SGHRS, CDR2 YFSETQ. CDR3 bases: TGCGCCAGCAGCTTGGACAGGGTCACAGATACGCAGTATTTT. It codes for CASSLDRVTDTQYF.

The V gene is TRBV9, the J gene TRBJ2-7, with D tentatively TRBD1 or TRBD2 (6 bases each). Trimming shortened V by 4 bases and J by 6 bases, and 14 bases separated the two germline ends. The CDR3 runs 13 residues. Germline V CDR1 and CDR2: SGDLS, YYNGEE. CDR3 residues: CASSKGGGTEQYF. The CDR3 nucleotides read TGTGCCAGCAGCAAAGGAGGGGGTACCGAGCAGTACTTC.

This clonotype was recorded at least ten times. The chain joins TRBV5-1 to TRBJ2-1, with 16 bases aligning to TRBD2. Germline loops: CDR1 SGHRS, CDR2 YFSETQ. The trim removed 4 bases at V and 10 bases at J, leaving 14 bases unmatched. CDR3 length equals 18 residues. CDR3 bases: TGCGCCAGCAGCCCCGGGACTAGCGGGGGGGCCGGTTACCAGGAGCAGTTCTTC. This codes for CASSPGTSGGAGYQEQFF.

The sample holds many counts of this clonotype. This sequence joins TRBV4-1 and TRBJ1-1; D remains ambiguous. This CDR3 is 13 amino acids long. V was clipped by 4 bases and J by 4 bases, with 10 bases between them. Germline V gives CDR1 MGHRA, CDR2 YSYEKL. CDR3 sequence: CASSPREVTEAFF. The DNA for the CDR3 is TGCGCCAGCAGCCCCCGGGAGGTCACTGAAGCTTTCTTT.

The sample holds many counts of this clonotype. This chain links TRBV7-6 with TRBJ1-1; D gene unclear. Germline V gene sequence: CDR1 SGHVS, CDR2 FNYEAQ. This CDR3 has 14 amino acids. V lost 5 bases to trimming and J lost 0 bases, with 10 bases between them. The DNA for the CDR3 is TGTGCCAGCAGCCCGGGGTTCATGAACACTGAAGCTTTCTTT. Protein: CASSPGFMNTEAFF.

This clonotype has a handful of counts. The rearrangement uses TRBV12-3 or TRBV12-4 and TRBJ1-1; the D is unclear. The CDR3 covers 11 residues. The V end was cut by 8 bases, the J end by 2 bases, with 6 bases between. CDR3 amino acids: CASRQNTEAFF. CDR3 coding DNA: TGTGCCAGCCGGCAAAACACTGAAGCTTTCTTT.

A word on this clonotype: Its ends do not fully match the called genes, so a read error is possible. The chain joins TRBV7-3 to TRBJ2-3; 7 bases fit TRBD2. There are 17 residues in the CDR3. Germline lookup yields CDR1 SGHTA and CDR2 FQGTGA. CDR3 coding DNA: TGTGCCAGCAGCCTAACCCCGGGAGGAGGAAGCACAGATACGCAGTATTTT. It encodes CASSLTPGGGSTDTQYF.

The rearrangement links TRBV11-2 to TRBJ2-7; D is possibly TRBD2 (5 bases). The CDR3 is 16 amino acids. Trimming left V 5 bases short and J 3 bases short, with 20 bases between. CDR1 is SGHAT and CDR2 is FQNNGV in the germline V gene. CDR3: CASSLLSGVDLYEQYV. The CDR3 DNA sequence: TGTGCCAGCAGCCTCCTTTCCGGGGTTGACCTCTACGAGCAGTACGTC.

The gene calls are TRBV6-2 or TRBV6-3 and TRBJ2-3, with 10 positions matching TRBD1. The CDR3 is 15 amino acids. Per the germline V gene, CDR1 is MNHEY and CDR2 is SVGEGT. Germline trimming cut 4 bases from V and 3 bases from J; bases unmatched to any gene: 4. This CDR3 is CASSCDRGRTDTQYF. As DNA, the CDR3 is TGTGCCAGCAGTTGCGACAGGGGGCGGACAGATACGCAGTATTTT.

V usage is TRBV29-1 and J usage is TRBJ1-2; 10 bases map to TRBD1. Germline lookup yields CDR1 SQVTM and CDR2 ANQGSEA. V shed 6 bases, J shed 2 bases, and the junction held 9 bases outside the gene matches. CDR3 length equals 15 residues. In DNA form, the CDR3 reads TGCAGCGTGAGGGACAGGGGATTGCTGAACTATGGCTACACCTTC. Translating it yields CSVRDRGLLNYGYTF.

This clonotype came up many times. The genes are TRBV5-1 and TRBJ2-1; 9 bases line up with TRBD2. Germline assignment: CDR1 SGHRS and CDR2 YFSETQ. Losses at the gene ends were 5 bases for V and 0 bases for J; bases not matched to a gene: 9. This CDR3 region has 17 residues. The CDR3 nucleotides read TGCGCCAGCAGACTGGATCTAGCGGGGTCCTCCTACAATGAGCAGTTCTTC. Encoded protein: CASRLDLAGSSYNEQFF.